The rows below give T cell receptor beta chains drawn from one sample of a study of blood T cell repertoires in COVID-19. Profiled with immunoSEQ multiplex PCR; TCRdb holds only in-frame clones, not every one. The sample shows 140,000 to 150,000 clones, around nine tenths of them seen only once. What was sequenced was peripheral blood. These receptors all stem from a human donor in a cohort sampled during active COVID-19. Each CDR3 is given with its conserved first and last residue. A D gene is named only where the DNA matches it firmly. Where a row states a size, it is once, few, many or the class of an expanded clone; other rows omit it.

TRBJ1-2 | - | TRBV10-3 | - | CAISESGGDGGYTF | TGTGCCATCAGTGAGTCAGGGGGGGACGGTGGCTACACCTTC
TRBJ2-5 | - | TRBV5-4 | - | CASSPGSEETQYF | TGTGCCAGCAGCCCAGGGTCCGAAGAGACCCAGTACTTC
TRBJ2-3 | - | TRBV19 | TRBD2 | CASRASGSDTQYF | TGTGCCAGTAGGGCTAGCGGGTCAGATACGCAGTATTTT
TRBJ2-7 | - | TRBV11-2 | - | CASSLDTTAAREQYF | TGTGCCAGCAGCTTAGATACCACAGCCGCTCGCGAGCAGTACTTC
TRBJ1-1 | once | TRBV10-2 | - | CASSEYVAGNTEAFF | TGCGCCAGCAGTGAGTACGTTGCCGGTAACACTGAAGCTTTCTTT
TRBJ2-2 | - | TRBV2 | TRBD2 | CASSPVPGGFTGELFF | TGTGCCAGCAGCCCCGTCCCGGGGGGATTCACCGGGGAGCTGTTTTTT
TRBJ1-6 | - | TRBV7-2 | - | CASSLASQYQSPLHF | TGTGCCAGCAGCTTAGCGTCCCAGTACCAATCACCCCTCCACTTT
TRBJ2-3 | - | TRBV7-3 | - | CASSLRGGTDTQYF | TGTGCCAGCAGCTTAAGGGGGGGCACAGATACGCAGTATTTT
TRBJ1-5 | - | TRBV6-1 | - | CASSEARVPNQPQHF | TGTGCCAGCAGTGAAGCCAGGGTTCCCAATCAGCCCCAGCATTTT
TRBJ1-5 | - | TRBV4-1 | - | CASSQEVRSNQPQHF | TGCGCCAGCAGCCAAGAAGTGAGGAGCAATCAGCCCCAGCATTTT
TRBJ1-1 | - | TRBV20-1 | - | CSASRPGMGFF | TGCAGTGCTAGTAGGCCCGGGATGGGTTTCTTT
TRBJ2-1 | - | TRBV18 | TRBD2 | CASSPAGGPSYNEQFF | TGTGCCAGCTCACCAGCGGGGGGGCCCTCCTACAATGAGCAGTTCTTC
TRBJ2-3 | - | TRBV7-7 | - | CASSKTGGGFDTQYF | TGTGCTAGCAGCAAAACAGGGGGGGGATTTGATACGCAGTATTTT
TRBJ1-1 | - | TRBV14 | - | CASSQEYESTEAFF | TGTGCCAGCAGCCAAGAGTATGAGAGCACTGAAGCTTTCTTT
TRBJ2-2 | - | TRBV5-1 | TRBD2 | CASTPSWGGGTGELFF | TGCGCCAGCACACCCAGCTGGGGGGGAGGAACCGGGGAGCTGTTTTTT
TRBJ1-2 | - | TRBV6-1 | - | CASSEDRGRPTHPDGYTF | TGTGCCAGCAGTGAAGATAGGGGCAGACCAACTCACCCTGATGGCTACACCTTC
TRBJ2-2 | - | TRBV7-6 | - | CASSLETGANTGELFF | TGTGCCAGCAGCCTAGAAACAGGCGCTAACACCGGGGAGCTGTTTTTT
TRBJ2-7 | - | TRBV6-2/TRBV6-3 | - | CASSYPRRGSNYEQYF | TGTGCCAGCAGTTACCCACGTAGGGGGAGCAACTACGAGCAGTACTTC
TRBJ1-5 | - | TRBV6-2/TRBV6-3 | - | CASSYPDQPQHF | TGTGCCAGCAGTTACCCGGATCAGCCCCAGCATTTT
TRBJ2-1 | - | TRBV20-1 | TRBD2 | CSASRYSGGIYNEQFF | TGCAGTGCTAGTCGGTATAGCGGGGGGATCTACAATGAGCAGTTCTTC
TRBJ1-5 | few | TRBV2 | - | CASKAGDLGQPQHF | TGTGCCAGCAAAGCCGGGGACTTGGGTCAGCCCCAGCATTTT
TRBJ2-1 | - | TRBV7-8 | TRBD2 | CASSLERGRNEQFF | TGTGCCAGCAGCTTGGAGCGGGGGCGAAATGAGCAGTTCTTC
TRBJ2-1 | - | TRBV27 | - | CASALGGWQYNEQFF | TGTGCCAGCGCCCTGGGCGGGTGGCAATACAATGAGCAGTTCTTC
TRBJ1-1 | - | TRBV5-1 | - | CASSLPGTFAFF | TGCGCCAGCAGCTTACCCGGGACATTCGCTTTCTTT
TRBJ2-7 | once | TRBV4-1 | TRBD2 | CASRPGLAGGAYEQYF | TGCGCCAGCAGGCCCGGACTAGCGGGGGGTGCCTACGAGCAGTACTTC
TRBJ2-5 | - | TRBV5-4 | - | CASSPPGNTQETQYF | TGTGCCAGCAGCCCCCCAGGGAACACCCAAGAGACCCAGTACTTC
TRBJ2-1 | once | TRBV29-1 | TRBD2 | CSAQTSFDYNEQFF | TGCAGCGCACAGACTAGCTTTGATTACAATGAGCAGTTCTTC
TRBJ1-3 | - | TRBV6-5 | TRBD1 | CASSYSGRGAGNTIYF | TGTGCCAGCAGTTACTCGGGCAGGGGGGCTGGAAACACCATATATTTT
TRBJ2-7 | - | TRBV5-1 | - | CASRGSGAPTYEQYF | TGCGCCAGCAGGGGGTCGGGAGCACCCACCTACGAGCAGTACTTC
TRBJ1-2 | - | TRBV18 | - | CASSPPTANGYTF | TGTGCCAGCTCACCACCGACAGCTAATGGCTACACCTTC
TRBJ2-7 | - | TRBV6-5 | - | CASSYLLEQYF | TGTGCCAGCAGTTATCTACTCGAGCAGTACTTC
TRBJ2-3 | - | TRBV27 | - | CASSLGPKRTDTQYF | TGTGCCAGCAGTTTAGGCCCAAAGCGGACAGATACGCAGTATTTT
TRBJ2-1 | - | TRBV5-5 | TRBD1 | CASSKDDRVVYNEQFF | TGTGCCAGCAGTAAAGACGACAGGGTAGTATACAATGAGCAGTTCTTC
TRBJ2-5 | once | TRBV9 | TRBD2 | CASSGRGTLETQYF | TGTGCCAGCAGCGGGCGGGGGACCCTGGAGACCCAGTACTTC
TRBJ2-4 | many | TRBV18 | TRBD1 | CASSLKQGAPRNIQYF | TGTGCCAGCTCATTAAAACAGGGGGCGCCTCGAAACATTCAGTACTTC
TRBJ2-7 | - | TRBV5-6 | - | CASSLGGGPYEQYF | TGTGCCAGCAGCTTGGGTGGAGGGCCCTACGAGCAGTACTTC
TRBJ2-7 | once | TRBV27 | TRBD2 | CASNKRGPYTTYEQYF | TGTGCCAGCAATAAGCGGGGGCCGTATACCACCTACGAGCAGTACTTC
TRBJ2-2 | - | TRBV5-1 | - | CASSLAGLNTGELFF | TGCGCCAGCAGCTTGGCGGGGTTGAACACCGGGGAGCTGTTTTTT
TRBJ2-7 | - | TRBV3-1/TRBV3-2 | - | CASSQASAVNEQYF | TGTGCCAGCAGCCAAGCATCCGCAGTAAACGAGCAGTACTTC
TRBJ1-4 | - | TRBV29-1 | - | CSATGLGEKLFF | TGCAGCGCAACAGGGCTAGGGGAAAAACTGTTTTTT
TRBJ2-7 | few | TRBV5-1 | - | CASSSDSGEQYF | TGCGCCAGCAGCTCGGATTCGGGCGAGCAGTACTTC
TRBJ1-2 | - | TRBV7-8 | TRBD1 | CASSLGTGPLYGYTF | TGTGCCAGCAGCTTAGGGACAGGGCCTCTCTATGGCTACACCTTC
TRBJ1-5 | few | TRBV5-6 | - | CASSRGLRDSNQPQHF | TGTGCCAGCAGCAGAGGTTTGAGGGATAGCAATCAGCCCCAGCATTTT